Listed below are T cell receptor beta chains from one sample, sequenced in a study of CD8+ T cells in alopecia areata. Using immunoSEQ multiplex PCR, the repertoire was profiled, and TCRdb retains in-frame clones only, with some absent. The data show under 95,000 clones, about three quarters seen once. Here the sequenced sample was CD8+ T cells sorted from blood, taken at approximately week 42, from a patient treated with tofacitinib. Source of these receptors: a human donor with alopecia areata. The CDR3 runs from the conserved cysteine through the conserved F or W. D genes are given only for firm matches. Clone size is shown for a subset of rows, as once, few, many or a class of expanded clone.

v_gene: TRBV6-6; j_gene: TRBJ1-2; d_gene: -; abundance: -; CDR3nt: TGTGCCAGCAGTTACTCACAGGGTGGCTATGGCTACACCTTC; CDR3aa: CASSYSQGGYGYTF
v_gene: TRBV6-5; j_gene: TRBJ1-2; d_gene: -; abundance: -; CDR3nt: TGTGCCAGCAATTCCCCCGGGGGGGGATTCTACACCTTC; CDR3aa: CASNSPGGGFYTF
v_gene: TRBV19; j_gene: TRBJ1-4; d_gene: -; abundance: -; CDR3nt: TGTGCCAGTACGGACAGCGTGGGAGAAAAACTGTTTTTT; CDR3aa: CASTDSVGEKLFF
v_gene: TRBV5-1; j_gene: TRBJ2-7; d_gene: -; abundance: few; CDR3nt: TGCGCCAGCAGGCTAGAGACAGCGTATTCCTACGAGCAGTACTTC; CDR3aa: CASRLETAYSYEQYF
v_gene: TRBV10-3; j_gene: TRBJ1-1; d_gene: -; abundance: -; CDR3nt: TGTGCCATCAGTGAAGTGGATGGGGATGAAGCTTTCTTT; CDR3aa: CAISEVDGDEAFF
v_gene: TRBV11-2; j_gene: TRBJ1-6; d_gene: -; abundance: -; CDR3nt: TGTGCCAGCAGCTTAGCACAGGGAAGATCACCCCTCCACTTT; CDR3aa: CASSLAQGRSPLHF
v_gene: TRBV4-2; j_gene: TRBJ2-7; d_gene: TRBD1; abundance: few; CDR3nt: TGTGCCAGCAGCCAAGGACAGGGAGCCTACGAGCAGTACTTC; CDR3aa: CASSQGQGAYEQYF
v_gene: TRBV27; j_gene: TRBJ2-7; d_gene: TRBD1; abundance: few; CDR3nt: TGTGCCAGCAGTACCGGGACAGGGTCCTACGAGCAGTACTTC; CDR3aa: CASSTGTGSYEQYF
v_gene: TRBV7-8; j_gene: TRBJ1-2; d_gene: -; abundance: -; CDR3nt: TGTGCCAGCAGCTCGGACAAGAACTATGGCTACACCTTC; CDR3aa: CASSSDKNYGYTF
v_gene: TRBV11-2; j_gene: TRBJ2-7; d_gene: -; abundance: -; CDR3nt: TGTGCCAGCAGCCTCGGGACCGCTTTCTACGAGCAGTACTTC; CDR3aa: CASSLGTAFYEQYF
v_gene: TRBV27; j_gene: TRBJ1-6; d_gene: -; abundance: -; CDR3nt: TGTGCCAGCAGAATTACCCAATCAGGCTATAATTCACCCCTCCACTTT; CDR3aa: CASRITQSGYNSPLHF
v_gene: TRBV6-4; j_gene: TRBJ2-2; d_gene: -; abundance: medium-sized; CDR3nt: TGTGCCAGCAGTGAGGGGGCCGGGGAGCTGTTTTTT; CDR3aa: CASSEGAGELFF
v_gene: TRBV29-1; j_gene: TRBJ1-1; d_gene: TRBD1; abundance: -; CDR3nt: TGCAGCATAGGGACAGGGGACACTGAAGCTTTCTTT; CDR3aa: CSIGTGDTEAFF